This TCR beta chain came from a study of blood T cell repertoires in COVID-19. Enrollees, about 18 to 95 years old, lived in 20 to 25 US areas. Study processing details: Amplified reference gene primers provided the basis for estimating nucleated cell counts. Profiling relied on immunoSEQ multiplex PCR, and the TCRdb table lists in-frame clones only, not all of them. Clone size and V and J calls were adopted from that table, with D and trimming inferred from the DNA. The sample consists of fewer than 200,000 clones, about 83% of them appearing once. V was trimmed by 4 bases and J by 0 bases, leaving 12 bases between them. The CDR3 consists of 15 residues. The germline V gene encodes CDR1 SGHRS and CDR2 YFSETQ.

The genes are TRBV5-1 and TRBJ2-3, with a tentative D call TRBD2 (6 bases). The source material was PBMCs or T cells enriched from blood (not recorded which). This TCR derives from a woman aged 45-60 years in a cohort exposed to, infected with or recovered from COVID-19 (not recorded which). The CDR3 DNA sequence: TGCGCCAGCAGCCGGGACTTTTCCAGCACAGATACGCAGTATTTT. Residues: CASSRDFSSTDTQYF.